This T cell receptor (beta chain) was documented in a study of regulatory T cells in long-lasting Graves disease. Sequencing libraries for TCR beta were prepared with iRepertoire HTBI primers and Arm-PCR of CDR3 regions. TCRdb called the multiplex PCR reads again in MiXCR, with one record for every CDR3 protein. Of roughly 450,000 distinct CDR3 sequences in the sample, about 20% were seen once. Points on this clonotype: At one end, the junction sequence differs from germline, possibly due to a read error.

Germline CDR1 is SGHTA and CDR2 is FQGNSA. This CDR3 contains 16 residues. The time point was: persistent/refractory GD, antithyroid drugs over 5 years with positive TRAb. PBMC RNA served as the TCR library source. The specimen was peripheral blood mononuclear cells (PBMCs), collected when the disease was refractory, from a patient treated with antithyroid drugs. The V and J genes are TRBV7-2 and TRBJ2-6; 8 bases map to TRBD2. This clonotype originated in a female donor with Graves disease. DNA of the CDR3: TGTGCCAGCAGCTGGTCAGGGCCGGGAGGGGTCAACGTCCTGACTTTC. This gives the protein CASSWSGPGGVNVLTF.